The 28 T cell receptor beta chains presented below share a single source sample, sequenced in a study of spatial heterogeneity in lung cancer. Time point in this sample: sample taken at primary tumor resection. Each CDR3 protein is one row after TCRdb ran MiXCR on the 5' RACE reads. This sample has roughly 23,000 distinct CDR3 sequences, with about 4.7% found just once. The sample here was PBMCs, taken at surgery. These receptors originate from a male donor with early-stage non-small cell lung cancer.

A word on this clonotype: This likely comes from a read error, as the CDR3 has no conserved phenylalanine or tryptophan at its end. J is TRBJ2-7 and V is TRBV7-6; TRBD1 might be the D (6 bases). V was shortened by 0 bases and J by 1 base, with 10 bases between the two germline ends. The CDR3 length is 15 residues. Germline assignment: CDR1 SGHVS and CDR2 FNYEAQ. The CDR3 reads CASSLAPQGSYEQYL. The DNA of the CDR3 is TGTGCCAGCAGCTTAGCGCCACAGGGTTCCTACGAGCAGTACTTA.

This clonotype showed up many times. CDR3 region: CASSPDRGGNTEAFF. CDR3 DNA: TGTGCCAGCAGCCCAGACCGCGGGGGGAACACTGAAGCTTTCTTT. The chain has TRBV11-2 and TRBJ1-1; tentatively, D is TRBD1 (5 bases). Per germline, CDR1 SGHAT and CDR2 FQNNGV. The CDR3 spans 15 residues. V was clipped by 5 bases and J by 1 base, with 14 bases between them.

The table lists this clonotype with many counts. The chain uses TRBV3-1 and TRBJ2-7; 10 bases fit TRBD2. The CDR3 covers 15 residues. Per germline, CDR1 LGHDT and CDR2 YNNKEL (reference sequence). The J segment lost 2 bases and the V segment lost 1 base, leaving 2 bases of the junction unmatched. CDR3 protein: CASSQVGLATYEQYF. Written as DNA, the CDR3 is TGTGCCAGCAGCCAAGTGGGACTAGCGACCTACGAGCAGTACTTC.

This clonotype appeared many times. J is TRBJ2-3 and V is TRBV30, with 8 bases matching TRBD1. Germline-derived CDR1 and CDR2 are GTSNPN and SVGIG (reference sequence). This CDR3 spans 15 amino acids. The junction had 11 bases not matched to a gene; V was cut back by 5 bases and J by 4 bases. The CDR3 here is CAWGDRSKGADTQYF. CDR3 sequence (DNA): TGTGCCTGGGGGGACAGGTCGAAGGGGGCAGATACGCAGTATTTT.

This clonotype was counted at least ten times. The chain employs TRBV3-1 and TRBJ1-1; 7 nucleotides line up with TRBD1. Germline V CDR1 and CDR2: LGHDT, YNNKEL (reference sequence). CDR3 length: 15 residues. V was clipped by 4 bases and J by 3 bases; unmatched bases: 8. CDR3 nucleotide sequence: TGTGCCAGCAGCCCTTGGGACAGAAGGGACACTGAAGCTTTCTTT. It is translated as CASSPWDRRDTEAFF.

This clonotype was seen at least ten times. The chain combines TRBV18 with TRBJ2-7; 10 bases agree with TRBD2. The germline V gene encodes CDR1 KGHSH and CDR2 LQKENI. CDR3 size: 16 residues. With 5 bases clipped from V and 0 bases from J, the junction kept 7 bases outside the gene matches. CDR3 bases: TGTGCCAGCTCAGCAATAGGACTAGCGGTCTCCTACGAGCAGTACTTC. Translated: CASSAIGLAVSYEQYF.

This clonotype was counted ten times or more. This chain joins TRBV19 and TRBJ2-6; 11 nucleotides line up with TRBD1. Germline CDR1 is LNHDA and CDR2 is SQIVND (reference sequence). The length of the CDR3 is 20 residues. The V gene end was trimmed by 7 bases and the J gene end by 2 bases; junction bases not matched to a gene: 16. The CDR3 sequence is CASTLRGFGQGAPGANVLTF. CDR3 DNA sequence: TGTGCCAGTACCCTAAGGGGTTTCGGACAGGGGGCGCCTGGGGCCAACGTCCTGACTTTC. The full variable domain, rest sourced from reference TRBV19 and TRBJ2-6, is DGGITQSPKYLFRKEGQNVTLSCEQNLNHDAMYWYRQDPGQGLRLIYYSQIVNDFQKGDIAEGYSVSREKKESFPLTVTSAQKNPTAFYLCASTLRGFGQGAPGANVLTFGAGSRLTVL.

Many counts were recorded for this clonotype. J is TRBJ2-7 and V is TRBV3-1; 9 nucleotides line up with TRBD1. The germline V gene encodes CDR1 LGHDT and CDR2 YNNKEL (reference sequence). The CDR3 has 12 residues. With 5 bases clipped from V and 6 bases from J, the junction kept 2 bases outside the gene matches. The CDR3 sequence: CASSLTGGEQYF. The CDR3 DNA sequence: TGTGCCAGCAGCTTGACAGGGGGCGAGCAGTACTTC.

There are many counts of this clonotype. The chain is built from TRBV24-1 and TRBJ2-3; 8 nucleotides match TRBD1. Germline CDR1 and CDR2: KGHDR and SFDVKD. The V segment lost 5 bases and the J segment 3 bases; nucleotides outside the gene matches: 9. This CDR3 region has 16 residues. The DNA for the CDR3 is TGTGCCACCAGTGGCGTTGACAGGGGTTCTACAGATACGCAGTATTTT. It yields the protein CATSGVDRGSTDTQYF.

This clonotype was seen repeatedly, ten times or more. The chain has TRBV6-5 and TRBJ2-1, with 10 positions matching TRBD2. The germline V gene has CDR1 MNHEY and CDR2 SVGAGI. The CDR3 spans 21 residues. The J segment lost 7 bases and the V segment lost 5 bases, leaving 26 bases of the junction unmatched. The CDR3 coding sequence is TGTGCCAGCAGTGGGTGGGAAGGGTGGTTGTGGCTAGCGGGAGTTCTGAATGAGCAGTTCTTC. It yields the protein CASSGWEGWLWLAGVLNEQFF.

This clonotype was seen ten or more times. The genes are TRBV12-3 or TRBV12-4 and TRBJ1-5, with a tentative D call TRBD1 (6 bases). The CDR3 runs to 14 residues. Trimming cost V 5 bases and J 9 bases, with 17 bases left between them. The CDR3 loop is CASSTLEGGAPQHF. CDR3 nucleotide sequence: TGTGCCAGCAGTACGTTGGAGGGGGGAGCGCCCCAGCATTTT.

The chain employs TRBV28 and TRBJ2-3; D possibly matches TRBD1 or TRBD2 (5 bases each). V was trimmed by 6 bases and J by 6 bases, leaving 19 bases between them. The germline V gene encodes CDR1 MDHEN and CDR2 SYDVKM. This CDR3 spans 15 amino acids. CDR3 coding DNA: TGTGCCAGCAGCGAAACCGGGACCGCCGTGGATACGCAGTATTTT. Protein: CASSETGTAVDTQYF. Full variable domain (remainder filled in from reference TRBV28 and TRBJ2-3): DVKVTQSSRYLVKRTGEKVFLECVQDMDHENMFWYRQDPGLGLRLIYFSYDVKMKEKGDIPEGYSVSREKKERFSLILESASTNQTSMYLCASSETGTAVDTQYFGPGTRLTVL.

This clonotype was counted ten times or more. The chain joins TRBV10-3 to TRBJ2-7, with a weak D call TRBD2 (6 bases). The CDR3 has 14 amino acids. Germline CDR1 and CDR2: ENHRY and SYGVKD. V was clipped by 10 bases and J by 0 bases, with 16 bases between them. This CDR3 reads CATGWGGTSYEQYF. As DNA, the CDR3 is TGTGCCACAGGGTGGGGCGGGACCTCCTACGAGCAGTACTTC.

At least ten counts were recorded for this clonotype. The rearrangement joins TRBV6-5 to TRBJ1-5; TRBD1 agrees at 8 bases. The V gene end was trimmed by 6 bases and the J gene end by 4 bases; junction bases not matched to a gene: 5. The V gene's germline CDR1 is MNHEY and CDR2 SVGAGI. CDR3 length: 14 residues. The CDR3 region is CASSLGQGNQPQHF. DNA for the CDR3: TGTGCCAGCAGCCTTGGACAGGGTAATCAGCCCCAGCATTTT.

This clonotype was detected ten times or more. J is TRBJ1-2 and V is TRBV6-5; 7 nucleotides agree with TRBD1. This CDR3 contains 15 residues. The trim removed 2 bases at V and 7 bases at J, leaving 10 bases unmatched. Germline V gene lookup returns CDR1 MNHEY and CDR2 SVGAGI. The CDR3 bases are TGTGCCAGCAGTTACGACGCCCGGACAGGAGGTGGCTACACCTTC. Encoded protein: CASSYDARTGGGYTF.

This clonotype was recorded many times. The V and J genes are TRBV2 and TRBJ2-7, with 9 nucleotides matching TRBD1. The V and J ends lost 7 bases and 2 bases, in that order; junction bases with no gene match: 9. Germline values: CDR1 SNHLY, CDR2 FYNNEI. The CDR3 is 15 amino acids. The CDR3 region is CASTPDRGLAYEQYF. CDR3 sequence (DNA): TGTGCCAGCACCCCGGACAGGGGCTTAGCCTACGAGCAGTACTTC. The full variable domain, rest sourced from reference TRBV2 and TRBJ2-7, is EPEVTQTPSHQVTQMGQEVILRCVPISNHLYFYWYRQILGQKVEFLVSFYNNEISEKSEIFDDQFSVERPDGSNFTLKIRSTKLEDSAMYFCASTPDRGLAYEQYFGPGTRLTVT.

By proportion, this clonotype is medium-sized (0.01 to 0.1%). This rearrangement joins TRBV6-2 or TRBV6-3 to TRBJ2-3, with D uncertain. The germline CDR1 and CDR2 sequences are MNHEY and SVGEGT. The V gene lost 8 bases and the J gene lost 5 bases, with 11 bases spanning the gap. This CDR3 has 12 residues. Here the CDR3 DNA reads TGTGCCAGCTCATACAGTGGAGATACGCAGTATTTT. It encodes CASSYSGDTQYF.

This clonotype was counted between two and nine times. The junction departs from germline at one end; a sequencing error may be responsible. The chain carries TRBV7-9 and TRBJ1-2; 10 nucleotides agree with TRBD1. CDR1 SEHNR and CDR2 FQNEAQ come from the germline V gene (reference sequence). This CDR3 is built from 13 residues. CDR3 in DNA: TGTGTCAGCAGCTGGGACAGGGGTGATGGCTACACCTTC. This encodes CVSSWDRGDGYTF. Looking up the rest from reference TRBV7-9 and TRBJ1-2 gives the full variable domain: DTGVSQNPRHKITKRGQNVTFRCDPISEHNRLYWYRQTLGQGPEFLTYFQNEAQLEKSRLLSDRFSAERPKGSFSTLEIQRTEQGDSAMYLCVSSWDRGDGYTFGSGTRLTVV.

This clonotype was seen ten or more times. The chain couples TRBV12-3 or TRBV12-4 to TRBJ2-3; TRBD2 matches at 8 bases. The CDR3 is 15 amino acids. With V trimmed by 6 bases and J by 3 bases, 8 bases remained unmatched. This CDR3 is CASRALLAATDTQYF. In DNA, the CDR3 is TGTGCCAGCAGGGCGTTACTAGCGGCTACAGATACGCAGTATTTT.

This clonotype was seen ten or more times. The chain uses TRBV5-1 and TRBJ2-1; a weak D match, TRBD1 (6 bases). Germline-derived CDR1 and CDR2 are SGHRS and YFSETQ. This CDR3 is built from 14 residues. V lost 9 bases to trimming and J lost 5 bases, with 18 bases between them. CDR3 loop: CATTTGTSNNEQFF. The DNA for the CDR3 is TGCGCCACTACGACAGGCACTTCTAACAATGAGCAGTTCTTC.

This clonotype was counted many times. The rearrangement links TRBV12-3 or TRBV12-4 to TRBJ1-2, with D possibly matching TRBD1 (5 bases). V gave up 6 bases and J gave up 0 bases, with 14 bases separating them. This CDR3 spans 15 amino acids. This CDR3 is CASRERGIANYGYTF. CDR3 nucleotide sequence: TGTGCCAGCAGGGAACGGGGGATAGCTAACTATGGCTACACCTTC.

This clonotype was counted ten times or more. This sequence joins TRBV4-3 and TRBJ1-1, with D possibly TRBD1 on 6 matching bases. CDR3 length equals 15 residues. Germline loops: CDR1 LGHNA, CDR2 YSLEER. V was pared by 1 base and J by 4 bases, with 13 bases between. The chain's CDR3 is CASSQGGGQSTEAFF. The CDR3 region has the DNA TGCGCCAGCAGCCAAGGGGGGGGGCAAAGCACTGAAGCTTTCTTT.

There are many counts of this clonotype. This sequence joins TRBV7-2 and TRBJ1-3, with D maybe TRBD1 (5 bases). With 4 bases removed from V and 0 bases from J, the gap between germline ends came to 7 bases. Per germline, CDR1 SGHTA and CDR2 FQGNSA. The CDR3 spans 14 residues. CDR3 amino acids: CASSSGGSGNTIYF. CDR3 nucleotides: TGTGCCAGCAGCTCCGGGGGCTCTGGAAACACCATATATTTT. The entire variable domain, with the rest obtained from reference TRBV7-2 and TRBJ1-3, is as follows: GAGVSQSPSNKVTEKGKDVELRCDPISGHTALYWYRQSLGQGLEFLIYFQGNSAPDKSGLPSDRFSAERTGGSVSTLTIQRTQQEDSAVYLCASSSGGSGNTIYFGEGSWLTVV.

The table lists this clonotype with many counts. This chain joins TRBV18 and TRBJ2-3; maybe TRBD2 (6 bases). V gave up 6 bases and J gave up 4 bases, with 11 bases separating them. Germline-derived CDR1 and CDR2 are KGHSH and LQKENI. The length of the CDR3 is 13 residues. In DNA form, the CDR3 reads TGTGCCAGCTCCCCCGGGACTGCAGATACGCAGTATTTT. Amino acids: CASSPGTADTQYF.

This clonotype showed up many times. The chain combines TRBV7-8 with TRBJ1-1; D is uncertain. V gave up 2 bases and J gave up 1 base, with 5 bases separating them. Germline loops: CDR1 SGHVS, CDR2 FQNEAQ. This CDR3 is built from 13 residues. Here the CDR3 reads CASSLWGNTEAFF. CDR3 DNA: TGTGCCAGCAGCTTATGGGGGAACACTGAAGCTTTCTTT.

This clonotype was seen repeatedly, ten times or more. The chain carries TRBV6-5 and TRBJ1-5, with D maybe TRBD1 (5 bases). Looked up from germline, CDR1 is MNHEY and CDR2 is SVGAGI. V was shortened by 6 bases and J by 1 base, with 13 bases between the two germline ends. The CDR3 has 15 amino acids. CDR3 DNA: TGTGCCAGCAGCCCGTGGGGGAGCAGCAATCAGCCCCAGCATTTT. Translating it yields CASSPWGSSNQPQHF.

This clonotype has ten or more counts. This CDR3 reads CSVAQGNSNQPQHF. CDR3 sequence (DNA): TGCAGCGTGGCACAGGGCAATAGCAATCAGCCCCAGCATTTT. The J gene is TRBJ1-5, the V gene TRBV29-1; a possible D gene is TRBD1 (6 bases). The CDR3 has 14 residues. V shed 6 bases and J shed 0 bases, with 12 bases lying between them. CDR1 and CDR2 from the germline V gene are SQVTM and ANQGSEA. The whole variable domain, filled in from reference TRBV29-1 and TRBJ1-5, reads SAVISQKPSRDICQRGTSLTIQCQVDSQVTMMFWYRQQPGQSLTLIATANQGSEATYESGFVIDKFPISRPNLTFSTLTVSNMSPEDSSIYLCSVAQGNSNQPQHFGDGTRLSIL.

This clonotype is labeled as medium-sized. The chain uses TRBV4-3 and TRBJ2-5; weak D call: TRBD1 (5 bases). The CDR3 totals 13 residues. The germline V and J ends were trimmed by 0 bases and 5 bases, with 7 bases remaining between them. Per the germline V gene, CDR1 is LGHNA and CDR2 is YSLEER. The CDR3 reads CASSQDRAETQYF. CDR3 nucleotides: TGCGCCAGCAGCCAAGACAGGGCTGAGACCCAGTACTTC.